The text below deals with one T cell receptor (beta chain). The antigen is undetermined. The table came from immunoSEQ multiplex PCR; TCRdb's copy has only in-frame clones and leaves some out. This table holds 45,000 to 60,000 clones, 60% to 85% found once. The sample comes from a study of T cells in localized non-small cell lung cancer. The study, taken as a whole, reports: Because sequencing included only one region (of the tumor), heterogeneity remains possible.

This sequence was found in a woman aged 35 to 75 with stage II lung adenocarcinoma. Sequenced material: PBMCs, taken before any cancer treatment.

The CDR3 DNA follows: TGTGCCAGCAGCTTGGAGGGGTATTTACCCCAGCATTTT. Translating gives CASSLEGYLPQHF. The rearrangement uses TRBV5-5 and TRBJ1-5, with D possibly TRBD1 on 5 matching bases. The CDR3 spans 13 residues. CDR1 and CDR2 from the germline V gene are SGHKS and YYEKEE (reference sequence). Trimming removed 0 bases from V and 10 bases from J, with 11 bases in between.